The clone carrying this T cell receptor beta chain was found many times. The target antigen is unknown. CDR3 length equals 15 residues. Looked up from germline, CDR1 is MGHRA and CDR2 is YSYEKL. The V and J ends lost 3 bases and 0 bases respectively, with 8 bases between them. The entry originates in a study of T-cell memory formation after mild COVID-19. Each CDR3 protein is one row after TCRdb ran MiXCR on the 5' RACE reads. The sample lists more than 350,000 distinct CDR3 sequences; approximately 15% were seen once. Study-level results: Cross-reactive memory apparently joined, as some responding clones appeared in pre-infection memory. Contracting clones, day 15 to 85, had balanced CD4/CD8, and later expanders favored CD4+.

The sequenced material came from PBMCs or a T cell subset sorted from them (not recorded which). The clonotype originates from a man aged 18 to 30 who had mild COVID-19 (a few samples of this study predate the infection). Cell type and time point are not known. This rearrangement joins TRBV4-1 to TRBJ2-2, with no clear D. The CDR3 loop is CASSHDGPNTGELFF. CDR3 nucleotide sequence: TGCGCCAGCAGCCATGATGGTCCGAACACCGGGGAGCTGTTTTTT.